This T cell receptor (beta chain) was identified during a study of shared clonotypes between healthy human individuals (dated by TCRdb to the early 2020s). General notes on the study: A few men and two women, aged 18 to 49 years, made up the cohort. For each donor, three plates each were used for CD4 naive and CD4 memory, two plates were used for CD8 naive, and one plate was used for CD8 memory. To estimate repertoire size and how much clonotypes are shared between individuals, the study performed deep sequencing of blood TCR repertoires from roughly five healthy adults. Different laboratories and diverse techniques were used to prepare libraries and sequence TCR repertoires, to increase sequencing depth and limit assay-specific biases. Leukapheresis yielded between about 0.85 and 10 billion PBMCs per donor.

The donors were healthy, HIV-negative adults with no recently reported acute infections or vaccinations. Only Caucasian adults living in Nashville, Tennessee, USA were represented among the donors. CD4+ T cells were enriched through magnetic negative selection, after which naive cells were positively selected on CD45RA and the remaining negative fraction served as the memory subset. Blood was collected by leukapheresis, and PBMCs were isolated by Ficoll-Histopaque density gradient centrifugation and then cryopreserved in liquid nitrogen vapor phase. Analytical flow cytometry was used to check the purity and quantity of every magnetically sorted T cell population. From each sorted fraction, genomic DNA was isolated and quantified by UV absorbance on a Nanodrop 2000c. Using the deep immunoSEQ assay, multiplex PCR amplified TCR CDR3 regions from genomic DNA. Extracted genomic DNA from each cell subset was spread evenly across all wells of several immunoSEQ 96-well plates, with each plate serving as a replicate. For sorted subsets, about 0.2 ug genomic DNA, equal to 25,000 to 35,000 T cell genomes, was loaded into each replicate PCR. The purified libraries were quantified using a Qubit 3.0 fluorometer, sized with a Bioanalyzer 2100, and then quantified again using the KAPA Library Quantification kit. Every immunoSEQ 96-well plate was sequenced on a dedicated single-read 150-cycle Illumina NextSeq 550 flow cell. The study's own analysis went as follows. Because the immunoSEQ output held only junctional sequences and lacked quality scores, the filtering could not match the filtering applied to full-length reads. To assign V/J genes and CDR3, sequences were annotated against IMGT germline references using PyIR, a Python wrapper for IgBLAST v1.9. Reads were filtered out if the reads had weak V/J assignments (E-value above 1e-6), no CDR3, stop codons, out-of-frame junctions, or ambiguous translated residues. V3J clonotypes were defined by identical inferred V gene, J gene, and CDR3 amino acid sequence. To compute the percentage overlap between repertoires, the number of shared unique clonotypes was divided by the size of the smaller repertoire. RTK rarefaction, the Chao1 estimator, and Recon v2.1 estimates of unobserved clonotypes were used to assess repertoire richness. Generation probabilities were computed with OLGA for all TCRbeta clonotypes obtained by the gDNA method from four donors. The immuneACCESS repertoire file appears here via TCRdb, limited to in-frame rearrangements. These files lack a portion of the clones; in checked studies, under half of the deficit traces to unresolved V genes, and the cause of the others is not known. From that table come the V and J calls and clone size; the DNA was used to work out D and trimming. This sample has hundreds of thousands of clones in its table, and 72% of those were observed once. Jointly, the top ten make up 1.8% of the sample.

For this clone: Its antigen remains unidentified. Base qualities are not at hand, and no much larger clone is one base apart.

V drops 7 bases and J drops 6 bases, leaving 20 bases in between. Reading from cysteine to phenylalanine, the CDR3 counts 15 amino acids. The retained sequence is limited to the CDR3, 45 bases, with the frame set at the first base. The germline V gene yields MDHEN for CDR1 and SYDVKM for CDR2. Here is what the overall study found, with its caveats: Only blood was sampled, and tissue TCR repertoires likely differ from those in blood. Clonotypes shared by all four sorted-subset donors showed higher generation probabilities than non-shared clonotypes. Pairwise subsampling indicated that sequencing depth was expected to affect the degree of clonotype sharing among donors. Estimated clonotype richness was generally larger for naive than for memory subsets. Even with the large sequencing depth, rarefaction of the sorted-subset datasets indicated that sequencing was incomplete. Around 5% of naive CD4, 3% to 4% of naive CD8, roughly 2.4% of memory CD4, and more than 0.35% of memory CD8 clonotypes were shared across several donors. The small number of donors limited the genetic and exposure-history diversity represented.

This clonotype originated in a woman aged 25 to 45 in good health. This sequence uses TRBV28 and TRBJ2-3, with the D assignment possibly TRBD1 or TRBD2, given 6 matching bases for each. Input material: memory CD4+ T cells sorted from blood. This specimen's cell subset or site label, per the study, means: CD45RA-negative fraction. The nucleotide sequence reads as follows: TGTGCCAGCATCCAAGGGGGACTTGGTGGGGATACGCAGTATTTT. It translates to CASIQGGLGGDTQYF.